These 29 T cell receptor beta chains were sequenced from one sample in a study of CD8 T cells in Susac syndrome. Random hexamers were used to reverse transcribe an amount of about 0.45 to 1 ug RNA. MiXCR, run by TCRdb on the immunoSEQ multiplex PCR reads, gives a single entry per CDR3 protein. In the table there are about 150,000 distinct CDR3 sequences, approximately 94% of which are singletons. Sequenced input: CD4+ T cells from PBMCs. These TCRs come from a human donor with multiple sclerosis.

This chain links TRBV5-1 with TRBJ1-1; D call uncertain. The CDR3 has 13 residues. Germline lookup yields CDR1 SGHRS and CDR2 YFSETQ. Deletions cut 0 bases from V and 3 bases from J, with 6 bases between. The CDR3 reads CASSLEADTEAFF. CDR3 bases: TGCGCCAGCAGCTTGGAGGCAGACACTGAAGCTTTCTTT.

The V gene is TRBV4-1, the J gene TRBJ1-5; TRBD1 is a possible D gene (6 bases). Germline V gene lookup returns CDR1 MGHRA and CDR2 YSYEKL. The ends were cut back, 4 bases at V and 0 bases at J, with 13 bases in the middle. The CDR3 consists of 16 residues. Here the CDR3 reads CASSPGTYGSNQPQHF. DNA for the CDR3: TGCGCCAGCAGCCCCGGGACATACGGTAGCAATCAGCCCCAGCATTTT.

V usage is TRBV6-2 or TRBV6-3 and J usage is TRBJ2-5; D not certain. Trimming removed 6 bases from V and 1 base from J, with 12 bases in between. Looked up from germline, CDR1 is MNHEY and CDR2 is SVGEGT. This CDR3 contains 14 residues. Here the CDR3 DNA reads TGTGCCAGCAGCCCCGGGCGGCTCCAAGAGACCCAGTACTTC. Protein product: CASSPGRLQETQYF.

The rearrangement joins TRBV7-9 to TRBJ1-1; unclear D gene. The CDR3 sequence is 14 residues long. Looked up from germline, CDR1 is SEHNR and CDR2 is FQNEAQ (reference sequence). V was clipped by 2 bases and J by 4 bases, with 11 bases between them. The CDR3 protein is CASSLTALGTEAFF. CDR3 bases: TGTGCCAGCAGCTTAACCGCTCTTGGCACTGAAGCTTTCTTT.

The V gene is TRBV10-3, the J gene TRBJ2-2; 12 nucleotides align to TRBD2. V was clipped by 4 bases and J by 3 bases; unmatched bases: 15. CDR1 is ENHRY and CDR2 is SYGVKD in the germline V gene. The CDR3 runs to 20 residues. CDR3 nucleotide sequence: TGTGCCATCAGTGGGCTGACTAGCGGGAGACTCTTACCTTACACCGGGGAGCTGTTTTTT. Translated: CAISGLTSGRLLPYTGELFF.

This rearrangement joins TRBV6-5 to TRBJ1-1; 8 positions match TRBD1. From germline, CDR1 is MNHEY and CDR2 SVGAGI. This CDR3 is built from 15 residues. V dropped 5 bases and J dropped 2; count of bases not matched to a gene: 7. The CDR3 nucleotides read TGTGCCAGCAGTCCGGGGACAGGTACTAACACTGAAGCTTTCTTT. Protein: CASSPGTGTNTEAFF.

The CDR3 DNA sequence: TGTGCCAGCAGCTTAGCGTCAACCTCAGCGGGCTACGAGCAGTACTTC. It yields the protein CASSLASTSAGYEQYF. This chain links TRBV7-2 with TRBJ2-7; D is perhaps TRBD2 (6 bases). This CDR3 comprises 16 residues. The germline gives CDR1 SGHTA, CDR2 FQGNSA. The V end lost 0 bases, the J end lost 3 bases, and 15 bases lay between the germline ends.

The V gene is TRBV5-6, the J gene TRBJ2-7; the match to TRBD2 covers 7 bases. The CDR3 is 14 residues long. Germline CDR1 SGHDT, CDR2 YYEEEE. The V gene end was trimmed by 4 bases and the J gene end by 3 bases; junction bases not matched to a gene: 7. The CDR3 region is CASSKSGTLYEQYF. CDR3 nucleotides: TGTGCCAGCAGCAAAAGCGGGACCCTCTACGAGCAGTACTTC. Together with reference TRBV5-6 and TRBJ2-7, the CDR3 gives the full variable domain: DAGVTQSPTHLIKTRGQQVTLRCSPKSGHDTVSWYQQALGQGPQFIFQYYEEEERQRGNFPDRFSGHQFPNYSSELNVNALLLGDSALYLCASSKSGTLYEQYFGPGTRLTVT.

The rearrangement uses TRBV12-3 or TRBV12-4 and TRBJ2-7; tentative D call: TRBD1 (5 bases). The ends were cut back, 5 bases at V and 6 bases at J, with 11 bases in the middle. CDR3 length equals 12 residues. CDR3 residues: CASSPQGVEQYF. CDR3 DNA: TGTGCCAGCAGTCCCCAGGGTGTCGAGCAGTACTTC.

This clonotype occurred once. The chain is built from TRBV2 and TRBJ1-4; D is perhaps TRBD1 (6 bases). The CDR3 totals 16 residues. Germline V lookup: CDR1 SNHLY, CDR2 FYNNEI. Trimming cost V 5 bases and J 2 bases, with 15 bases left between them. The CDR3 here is CASSRPGGGTNEKLFF. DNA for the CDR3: TGTGCCAGCAGTCGCCCGGGAGGGGGGACTAATGAAAAACTGTTTTTT.

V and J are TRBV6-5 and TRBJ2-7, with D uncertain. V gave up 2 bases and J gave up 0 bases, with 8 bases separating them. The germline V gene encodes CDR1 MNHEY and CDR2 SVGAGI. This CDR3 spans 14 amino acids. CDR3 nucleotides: TGTGCCAGCAGTTACCTCTCCTCCTCCTACGAGCAGTACTTC. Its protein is CASSYLSSSYEQYF.

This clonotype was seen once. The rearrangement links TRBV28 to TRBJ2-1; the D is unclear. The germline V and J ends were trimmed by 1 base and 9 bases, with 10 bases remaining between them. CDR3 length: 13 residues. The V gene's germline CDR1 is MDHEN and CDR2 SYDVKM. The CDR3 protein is CASSLFSWGEQFF. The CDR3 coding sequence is TGTGCCAGCAGTTTATTTTCGTGGGGTGAGCAGTTCTTC.

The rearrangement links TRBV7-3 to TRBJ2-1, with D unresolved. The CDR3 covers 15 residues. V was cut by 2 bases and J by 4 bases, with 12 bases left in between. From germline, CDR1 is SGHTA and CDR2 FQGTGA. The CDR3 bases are TGTGCCAGCAGCTTAGGGCTAGTCGGGTACAATGAGCAGTTCTTC. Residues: CASSLGLVGYNEQFF.

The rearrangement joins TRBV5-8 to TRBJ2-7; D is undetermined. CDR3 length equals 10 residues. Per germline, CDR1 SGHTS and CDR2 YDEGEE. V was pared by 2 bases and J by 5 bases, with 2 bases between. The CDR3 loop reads CASSFNEQYF. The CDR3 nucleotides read TGTGCCAGCAGCTTTAACGAGCAGTACTTC.

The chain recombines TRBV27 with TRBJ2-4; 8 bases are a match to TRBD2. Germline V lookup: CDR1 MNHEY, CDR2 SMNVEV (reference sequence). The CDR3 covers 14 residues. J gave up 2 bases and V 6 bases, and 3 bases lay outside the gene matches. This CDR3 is CASRLSGTKNIQYF. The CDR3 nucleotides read TGTGCCAGCAGACTTAGCGGGACCAAAAACATTCAGTACTTC.

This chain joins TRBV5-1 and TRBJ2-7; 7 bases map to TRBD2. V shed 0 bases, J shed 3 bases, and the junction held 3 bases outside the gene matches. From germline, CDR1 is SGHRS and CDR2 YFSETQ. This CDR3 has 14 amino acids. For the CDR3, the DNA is TGCGCCAGCAGCTTGGCCGGGGGGAACTACGAGCAGTACTTC. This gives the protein CASSLAGGNYEQYF.

CDR3 amino acids: CATSAWDSTDTQYF. CDR3 bases: TGTGCCACCAGTGCCTGGGATAGCACAGATACGCAGTATTTT. The gene calls are TRBV24-1 and TRBJ2-3; D not certain. The CDR3 loop spans 14 amino acids. V was pared by 5 bases and J by 0 bases, with 8 bases between. Per the germline V gene, CDR1 is KGHDR and CDR2 is SFDVKD.

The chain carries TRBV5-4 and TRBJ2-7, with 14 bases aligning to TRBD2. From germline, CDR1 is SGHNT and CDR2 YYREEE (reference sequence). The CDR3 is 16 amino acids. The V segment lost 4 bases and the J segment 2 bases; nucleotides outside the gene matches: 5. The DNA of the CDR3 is TGTGCCAGCAGCGCCGGGACTAGCGGGAGCCCCTACGAGCAGTACTTC. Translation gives CASSAGTSGSPYEQYF.

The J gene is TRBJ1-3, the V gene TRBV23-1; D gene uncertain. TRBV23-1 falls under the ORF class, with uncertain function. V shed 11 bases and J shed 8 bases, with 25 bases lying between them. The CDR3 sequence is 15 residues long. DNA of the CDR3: TGCGCCCTTCAGCCAGCTCACACCCATCGGGACACCATATATTTT. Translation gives CALQPAHTHRDTIYF.

Here the CDR3 reads CASSQAGRGQDATNYGYTF. CDR3 bases: TGTGCCAGCAGCCAAGCCGGGAGGGGACAGGACGCCACTAACTATGGCTACACCTTC. The chain uses TRBV14 and TRBJ1-2; 8 nucleotides align to TRBD1. With 1 base clipped from V and 0 bases from J, the junction kept 13 bases outside the gene matches. Germline CDR1 SGHDN, CDR2 FVKESK. The CDR3 covers 19 residues.

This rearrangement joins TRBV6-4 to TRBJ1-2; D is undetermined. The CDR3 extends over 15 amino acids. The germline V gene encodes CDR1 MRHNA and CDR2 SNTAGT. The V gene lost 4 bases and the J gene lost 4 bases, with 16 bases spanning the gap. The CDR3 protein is CASSGKPGPTYGYTF. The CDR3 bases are TGTGCCAGCAGTGGCAAACCCGGGCCGACCTATGGCTACACCTTC.

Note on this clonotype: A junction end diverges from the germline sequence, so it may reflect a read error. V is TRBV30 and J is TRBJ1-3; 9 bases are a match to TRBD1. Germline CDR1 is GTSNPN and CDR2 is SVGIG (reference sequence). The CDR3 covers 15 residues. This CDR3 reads CAWGVPGQGGNTIYF. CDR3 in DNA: TGTGCCTGGGGTGTACCGGGACAGGGAGGGAACACCATATATTTT.

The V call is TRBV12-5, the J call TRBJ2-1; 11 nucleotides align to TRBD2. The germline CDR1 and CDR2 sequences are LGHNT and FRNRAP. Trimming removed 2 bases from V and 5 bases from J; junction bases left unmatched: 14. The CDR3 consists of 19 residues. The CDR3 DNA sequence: TGTGCTAGTGGTTTGTCACTAGCGGGAGCTGGTCTGACAAACAATGAGCAGTTCTTC. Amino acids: CASGLSLAGAGLTNNEQFF.

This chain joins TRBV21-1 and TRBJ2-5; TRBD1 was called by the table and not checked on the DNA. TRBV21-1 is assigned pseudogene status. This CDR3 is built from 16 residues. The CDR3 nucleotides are TGTGCCAGCAGCAAAGAAGCGCCTAATCAACAAGAGACCCAGTACTTC. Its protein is CASSKEAPNQQETQYF.

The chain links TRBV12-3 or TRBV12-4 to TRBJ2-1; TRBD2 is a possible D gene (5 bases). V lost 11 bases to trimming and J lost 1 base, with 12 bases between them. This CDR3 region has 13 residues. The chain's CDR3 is CASNRESYNEQFF. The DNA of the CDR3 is TGTGCCTCTAACCGGGAATCCTACAATGAGCAGTTCTTC.

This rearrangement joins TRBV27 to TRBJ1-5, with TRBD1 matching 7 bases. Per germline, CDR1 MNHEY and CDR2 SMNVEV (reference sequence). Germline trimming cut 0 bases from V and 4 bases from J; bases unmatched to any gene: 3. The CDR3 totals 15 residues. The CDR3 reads CASSLSRDRNQPQHF. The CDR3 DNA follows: TGTGCCAGCAGTTTATCGAGGGACAGAAATCAGCCCCAGCATTTT.

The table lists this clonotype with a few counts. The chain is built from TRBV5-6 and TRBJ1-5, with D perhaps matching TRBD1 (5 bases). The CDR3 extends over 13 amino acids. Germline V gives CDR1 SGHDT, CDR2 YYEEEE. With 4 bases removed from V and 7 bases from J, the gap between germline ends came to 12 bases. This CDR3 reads CASSRWGNQPQHF. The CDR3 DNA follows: TGTGCCAGCAGCCGTTGGGGGAACCAGCCCCAGCATTTT.

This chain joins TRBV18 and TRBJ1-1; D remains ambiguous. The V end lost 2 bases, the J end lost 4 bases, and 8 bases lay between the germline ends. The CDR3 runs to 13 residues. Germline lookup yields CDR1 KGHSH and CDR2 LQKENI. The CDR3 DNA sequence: TGTGCCAGCTCACCAGGGCCCGGCACTGAAGCTTTCTTT. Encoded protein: CASSPGPGTEAFF. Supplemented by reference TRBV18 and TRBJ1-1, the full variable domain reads NAGVMQNPRHLVRRRGQEARLRCSPMKGHSHVYWYRQLPEEGLKFMVYLQKENIIDESGMPKERFSAEFPKEGPSILRIQQVVRGDSAAYFCASSPGPGTEAFFGQGTRLTVV.

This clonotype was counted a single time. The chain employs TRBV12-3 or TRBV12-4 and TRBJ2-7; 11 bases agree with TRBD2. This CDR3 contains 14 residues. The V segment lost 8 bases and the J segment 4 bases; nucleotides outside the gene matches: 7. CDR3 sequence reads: CASRPTSGVYEQYF. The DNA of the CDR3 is TGTGCCAGCCGCCCGACTAGCGGGGTTTACGAGCAGTACTTC.